This T cell receptor beta chain stems from a study of T cell responses to AZD1222 COVID-19 vaccine. General observations from the study: Clonal diversity may have been underestimated, and the donors were mostly white British, with more females than males. Seropositivity was recorded at baseline in only 6 or 7 AZD1222 recipients. Researchers took repertoire samples only after the peak T cell response had come. Recipients of two AZD1222 doses showed rising Spike-specific TCR breadth and depth.

A word on this clone: Its antigen is not known.

Clones were sequenced by immunoSEQ multiplex PCR, and TCRdb holds only the in-frame ones, with some missing. The table lists more than 95,000 clones, over 90% of them singletons, with 5% in the top ten. The CDR3 totals 16 residues. V lost 0 bases and J lost 4, with 16 bases in between. Germline V gene sequence: CDR1 LGHNT, CDR2 FRNRAP. The TCR originated in an adult in good health. The chain joins TRBV12-5 to TRBJ2-7; no definite D call. Sequencing was performed on peripheral blood, taken on day 0 of AZD1222 vaccination. The CDR3 is CASGLVVAVEPYEQYF. The CDR3, as DNA: TGTGCTAGTGGTTTGGTAGTGGCGGTAGAACCTTACGAGCAGTACTTC.